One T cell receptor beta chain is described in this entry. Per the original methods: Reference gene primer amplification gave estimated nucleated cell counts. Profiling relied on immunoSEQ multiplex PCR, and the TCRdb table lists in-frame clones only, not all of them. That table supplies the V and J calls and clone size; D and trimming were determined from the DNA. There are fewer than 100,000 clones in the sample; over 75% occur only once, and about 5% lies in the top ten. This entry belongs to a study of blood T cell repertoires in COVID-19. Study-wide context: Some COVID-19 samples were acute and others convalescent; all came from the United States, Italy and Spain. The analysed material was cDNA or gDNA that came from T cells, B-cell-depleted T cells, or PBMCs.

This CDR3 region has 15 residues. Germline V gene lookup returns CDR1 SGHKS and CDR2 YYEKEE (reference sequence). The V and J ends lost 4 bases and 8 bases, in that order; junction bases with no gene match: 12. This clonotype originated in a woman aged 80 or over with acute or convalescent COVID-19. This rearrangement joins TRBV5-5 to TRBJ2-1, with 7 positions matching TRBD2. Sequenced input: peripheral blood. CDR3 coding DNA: TGTGCCAGCAGCCCAGGGAGGCGGGAGACCTATGAGCAGTTCTTC. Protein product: CASSPGRRETYEQFF.